This TCR beta chain was obtained from a study of response to subunit inactivated influenza vaccine. TCRdb re-derived calls from the RT-PCR reads in MiXCR, one entry per CDR3 protein. The sample yields around 500,000 distinct CDR3 sequences, around 9.9% seen once. V was pared by 6 bases and J by 3 bases, with 15 bases between. In germline, CDR1 is MDHEN, CDR2 SYDVKM. This CDR3 region has 14 residues. This clonotype was counted at least ten times. The antigen is undetermined. Whole-study results and caveats: Few additional T cells are recruited per seasonal influenza vaccination, authors suggested.

The starting material was PBMCs from blood, obtained about 40 days after vaccination. This receptor was obtained from a man in his fifties or sixties who received an inactivated influenza vaccine. The genes are TRBV28 and TRBJ2-7; D is possibly TRBD2 (6 bases). CDR3 bases: TGTGCCAGCAGCCGACCGGGACTTTTCTACGAGCAGTACTTC. This translates into CASSRPGLFYEQYF.